This TCR beta chain was sequenced for a study of blood T cell repertoires in COVID-19. Trimming at V came to 0 bases and at J to 3 bases, leaving 3 bases not matched to a gene. The CDR3 loop spans 16 amino acids. The V gene's germline CDR1 is SGHRS and CDR2 YFSETQ. Per the original methods: The assay estimated nucleated cells by amplifying reference gene primers. This table comes from immunoSEQ multiplex PCR, and its TCRdb copy is limited to in-frame clones, with some not included. The V and J calls and clone size come from that table; D and trimming were worked out from the DNA. Of 130,000 or so clones listed, 84% were seen once; the top ten hold 9% to 15%.

The sequencing input was peripheral blood. This chain joins TRBV5-1 and TRBJ1-3; TRBD1 matches 10 bases. The sequence came from a woman aged 55-69 years with acute or convalescent COVID-19. Written as DNA, the CDR3 is TGCGCCAGCAGCTTGGGACAGGGGGCGCGTGGAAACACCATATATTTT. Its translation: CASSLGQGARGNTIYF.